A selection of T cell receptor beta chains follows, all from one sample in a study of blood T cell repertoires in COVID-19. Some clones are missing from TCRdb's copy, which holds only in-frame ones; the method was immunoSEQ multiplex PCR. The sample includes roughly 100,000 clones, approximately 89% of them seen just once. The sample taken for sequencing was peripheral blood. Receptor source: a woman older than 75 in a cohort sampled during active COVID-19. The CDR3 runs from the conserved cysteine through the conserved F or W. A D gene is named only where the DNA matches it firmly.

J,D,V,CDR3,DNA
TRBJ1-4,.,TRBV5-1,CASSSGGAAATNEKLFF,TGCGCCAGCAGCTCCGGCGGTGCAGCAGCAACTAATGAAAAACTGTTTTTT
TRBJ1-3,.,TRBV6-5,CASSYSQGFIGNTIYF,TGTGCCAGCAGTTACAGCCAGGGGTTCATCGGAAACACCATATATTTT
TRBJ2-7,.,TRBV7-2,CASSSGTNTYEQYF,TGTGCCAGCAGCTCCGGGACAAATACCTACGAGCAGTACTTC
TRBJ1-1,.,TRBV12-3/TRBV12-4,CASRPDRNTEAFF,TGTGCCAGCAGACCGGACAGGAACACTGAAGCTTTCTTT
TRBJ2-7,TRBD2,TRBV6-1,CASSETSGSLKAYEQYF,TGTGCCAGCAGTGAAACTAGCGGGAGTTTAAAGGCCTACGAGCAGTACTTC
TRBJ2-3,.,TRBV6-6,CASSYGPDTQYF,TGTGCCAGCAGTTACGGGCCAGATACGCAGTATTTT
TRBJ1-2,TRBD1,TRBV7-2,CASSTRQGARDYGYTF,TGTGCCAGCAGCACCAGACAGGGGGCGCGGGACTATGGCTACACCTTC
TRBJ1-6,TRBD1,TRBV7-6,CASSPGQGMGSPLHF,TGTGCCAGCAGCCCCGGACAGGGTATGGGGTCACCCCTCCACTTT
TRBJ2-1,.,TRBV5-1,CASSPQQGYNEQFF,TGCGCCAGCAGCCCCCAACAGGGTTACAATGAGCAGTTCTTC
TRBJ1-2,.,TRBV28,CASERDTNYGYTF,TGTGCCAGCGAACGGGACACTAACTATGGCTACACCTTC
TRBJ1-4,TRBD1,TRBV19,CASSTDRAEKLFF,TGTGCCAGTAGTACGGACAGGGCTGAAAAACTGTTTTTT
TRBJ1-2,TRBD1,TRBV18,CASSSGQGVYGYTF,TGTGCCAGCTCAAGCGGACAGGGGGTATATGGCTACACCTTC
TRBJ2-1,TRBD1,TRBV7-9,CASSTPDRGVDEQFF,TGTGCCAGCAGCACCCCGGACAGGGGTGTAGATGAGCAGTTCTTC
TRBJ1-2,.,TRBV20-1,CSAQRAYGYTF,TGCAGTGCTCAGAGGGCCTATGGCTACACCTTC
TRBJ2-1,.,TRBV11-2,CASSLVLGAGYNEQFF,TGTGCCAGCAGCTTAGTACTTGGAGCGGGCTACAATGAGCAGTTCTTC
TRBJ2-2,TRBD1,TRBV5-1,CASTERDRDGELFF,TGCGCCAGCACCGAACGGGACAGGGACGGGGAGCTGTTTTTT